Sequencing of this TCR beta chain was carried out in a study of T cells in Graves' hyperthyroidism and ophthalmopathy. TCR beta CDR3 regions were amplified from RNA transcripts. A first-round RT-PCR of the TCR CDR3 used the HTBI primer set. TCRdb processed the multiplex PCR reads anew with MiXCR; each CDR3 protein has one entry. The table lists about 260,000 distinct CDR3 sequences, 25% to 30% of them singletons, with about 25% in the top ten. The study's findings and limits: Ophthalmopathy cases were set apart from stable hyperthyroidism by a 13 V-J model.

Uncontrolled infections, other autoimmune diseases, pregnancy or lactation led to exclusion of patients. Comments on this clonotype: Its antigen is not identified.

Sequencing was carried out using blood. This TCR derives from a man aged 35-49 years with Graves' hyperthyroidism that later progressed to Graves' ophthalmopathy.

The CDR3 loop reads CASRKGTGAEQYF. The CDR3 coding sequence is TGTGCCAGCAGGAAAGGGACAGGGGCCGAGCAGTACTTC. This rearrangement joins TRBV12-3 or TRBV12-4 to TRBJ2-7; 10 nucleotides align to TRBD1. V trimming: 6 bases; J trimming: 6 bases; junction bases outside the gene matches: 5. This CDR3 has 13 amino acids.